These T cell receptor beta chains were read from a single sample in a study of blood T cell repertoires in COVID-19. Clones were sequenced by immunoSEQ multiplex PCR, and TCRdb holds only the in-frame ones, with some missing. The sample carries under 150,000 clones, around 80% recorded once. Sequences were obtained from peripheral blood. Receptors originate from a man older than 75 with active or convalescent COVID-19. Each CDR3 is given with its conserved first and last residue. D genes are given only for firm matches. A clone size is listed for some rows: how often the clone was seen (once, few, many), or a class if it is expanded.

CDR3nt	CDR3aa	d_gene	v_gene	j_gene	abundance
TGTGCCAGCAGGGGGGACACCTACGAGCAGTACTTC	CASRGDTYEQYF	NA	TRBV12-3/TRBV12-4	TRBJ2-7	NA
TGTGCCATCAGTAGGACAGGGAAGGATTCACCCCTCCACTTT	CAISRTGKDSPLHF	TRBD1	TRBV10-3	TRBJ1-6	NA
TGTGCCAGCAGCGATGCCAGTCTCGAGACCCAGTACTTC	CASSDASLETQYF	NA	TRBV7-9	TRBJ2-5	NA
TGTGCCAGCGGTCCTCACCGGGGGTGCAATCAGCCCCAGCATTTT	CASGPHRGCNQPQHF	NA	TRBV21-1	TRBJ1-5	NA
TGCAGCGTTGTTAAGCTTCAAAACATTCAGTACTTC	CSVVKLQNIQYF	NA	TRBV29-1	TRBJ2-4	NA
TGTGCCAGCAGTCCACCTCCGGGACTAGCGGGGGGCGTCTTTGGGACCCAGTACTTC	CASSPPPGLAGGVFGTQYF	TRBD2	TRBV6-2/TRBV6-3	TRBJ2-5	NA
TGTGCCAGCAGGCGAGCGGGGCTTAATTCACCCCTCCACTTT	CASRRAGLNSPLHF	NA	TRBV3-1/TRBV3-2	TRBJ1-6	few
TGTGCCAGCAGCCCAGGGACTAGAACAGATACGCAGTATTTT	CASSPGTRTDTQYF	TRBD2	TRBV7-2	TRBJ2-3	few
TGTGCCACCAGCAGGGGAGGGGACATAAACATTCAGTACTTC	CATSRGGDINIQYF	NA	TRBV15	TRBJ2-4	NA
TGTGCCAGCAGCTTACGGTGGCAGGGGTTTTCCTACGAGCAGTACTTC	CASSLRWQGFSYEQYF	NA	TRBV7-9	TRBJ2-7	NA
TGTGCCAGTAAGCGGGACAGGGTTGATGAAAAACTGTTTTTT	CASKRDRVDEKLFF	TRBD1	TRBV19	TRBJ1-4	NA
TGTGCCAGCAGTTACGTGGCTAGCGGGTCCGAGACCCAGTACTTC	CASSYVASGSETQYF	TRBD2	TRBV6-2/TRBV6-3	TRBJ2-5	NA
TGTGCCAGCAGCTTAGGGAGGCGCGAGACCCAGTACTTC	CASSLGRRETQYF	NA	TRBV7-3	TRBJ2-5	NA
TGTGCCAGCAGCTTACGTTTCGGGGGGGATCTACAAGAGACCCAGTACTTC	CASSLRFGGDLQETQYF	TRBD2	TRBV7-3	TRBJ2-5	NA
TGTGCCATGGGTCCGGGGGGGGCCTCCTACGAGCAGTACTTC	CAMGPGGASYEQYF	TRBD2	TRBV10-3	TRBJ2-7	NA
TGTGCCAGCAGTTTATCGAGGGTCCACGAGCAGTACTTC	CASSLSRVHEQYF	NA	TRBV27	TRBJ2-7	few
TGTGCCAGCAGGGCCGACAGCTCTCCCCCTGGTGATTTT	CASRADSSPPGDF	NA	TRBV12-3/TRBV12-4	TRBJ1-3	once
TGTGCCAGCAGCACAAACCCTAGCGACCCCAACGAGACCCAGTACTTC	CASSTNPSDPNETQYF	NA	TRBV5-5	TRBJ2-5	NA
TGCGCCAGCAGTCAACCCAGGAAGGGGGCAGATACGCAGTATTTT	CASSQPRKGADTQYF	NA	TRBV23-1	TRBJ2-3	NA
TGTGCCAGTAGTTTGGGCCCCCCCTCCTACAATGAGCAGTTCTTC	CASSLGPPSYNEQFF	NA	TRBV19	TRBJ2-1	NA
TGTGCCAGTAGGTCGACACCAGGGGGTCGCGAGCAGTACTTC	CASRSTPGGREQYF	TRBD1	TRBV19	TRBJ2-7	NA
TGTGCCAGCAGCTTAAGGGGTCTCACCGGGGAGCTGTTTTTT	CASSLRGLTGELFF	NA	TRBV27	TRBJ2-2	NA
TGTGCCATCAGTCGGGACAGGGGGGTGGCTGAAGCTTTCTTT	CAISRDRGVAEAFF	TRBD1	TRBV10-3	TRBJ1-1	NA
TGTGCCAGCAGCCCCGGAGGGCGCGGAGAGACCCAGTACTTC	CASSPGGRGETQYF	NA	TRBV7-3	TRBJ2-5	once
TGTGCCAGTAGTATAGTCGGGGGGTATGGCTACACCTTC	CASSIVGGYGYTF	NA	TRBV19	TRBJ1-2	NA
TGTGCCACCAGTGACCCCGGGACAGGAAATAAGAACAATGAGCAGTTCTTC	CATSDPGTGNKNNEQFF	TRBD1	TRBV24-1	TRBJ2-1	NA
TGCGCCAGCAGCCAATCCAGCGGGACCCTCTTTTGGGATGAGCAGTTCTTC	CASSQSSGTLFWDEQFF	TRBD2	TRBV4-1	TRBJ2-1	NA
TGTGCCAGCAGCCAATCGGCCCTTAGCACAGATACGCAGTATTTT	CASSQSALSTDTQYF	NA	TRBV16	TRBJ2-3	NA
TGTGCCAGCAGTTACTCTGCCTCAGATCCCTACGAGCAGTACTTC	CASSYSASDPYEQYF	NA	TRBV6-2/TRBV6-3	TRBJ2-7	NA